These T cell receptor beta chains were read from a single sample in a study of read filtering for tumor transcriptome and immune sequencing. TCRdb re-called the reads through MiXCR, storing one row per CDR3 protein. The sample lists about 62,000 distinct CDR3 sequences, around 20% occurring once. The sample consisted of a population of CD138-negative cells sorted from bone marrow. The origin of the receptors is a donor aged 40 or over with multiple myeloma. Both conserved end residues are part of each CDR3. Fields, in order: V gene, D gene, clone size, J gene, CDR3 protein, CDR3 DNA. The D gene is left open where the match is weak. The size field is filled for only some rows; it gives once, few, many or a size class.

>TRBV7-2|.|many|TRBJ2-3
CASSLGLVILDTQYF
TGTGCCAGCAGCTTAGGACTAGTTATATTGGATACGCAGTATTTT
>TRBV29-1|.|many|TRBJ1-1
CSVRRTEAFF
TGCAGCGTTCGTAGGACTGAAGCTTTCTTT
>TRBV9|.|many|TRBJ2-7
CASSGDTGPYEQYF
TGTGCCAGCAGTGGGGACACCGGCCCCTACGAGCAGTACTTC
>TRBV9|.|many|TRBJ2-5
CASSIQPIQETQYF
TGTGCCAGCAGCATACAGCCGATCCAAGAGACCCAGTACTTC
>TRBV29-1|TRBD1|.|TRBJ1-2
CSVEDRDRPYGYTF
TGCAGCGTTGAAGATCGGGACAGACCCTATGGCTACACCTTC
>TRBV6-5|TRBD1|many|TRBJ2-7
CASSLSYSRQGVAEYEQYF
TGTGCCAGCAGTTTATCCTATTCCCGCCAGGGGGTGGCTGAATACGAGCAGTACTTC
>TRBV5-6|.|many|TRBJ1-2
CASSSPTGRGYGYTF
TGTGCCAGCAGCTCCCCGACAGGACGGGGGTATGGCTACACCTTC
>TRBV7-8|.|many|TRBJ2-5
CASSSQGQETQYF
TGTGCCAGCAGCTCTCAGGGGCAAGAGACCCAGTACTTC
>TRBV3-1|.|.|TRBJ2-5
CASSHRVYETQYF
TGTGCCAGCAGCCACAGGGTTTACGAGACCCAGTACTTC
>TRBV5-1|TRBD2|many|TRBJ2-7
CASSIAGGRDEQYF
TGCGCCAGCAGCATAGCGGGAGGGAGAGACGAGCAGTACTTC
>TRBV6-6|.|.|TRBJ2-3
CASRWTGAIDTQYF
TGTGCCAGCAGGTGGACGGGGGCCATAGATACGCAGTATTTT
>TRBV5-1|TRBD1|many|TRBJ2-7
CASSARQGAYEQYF
TGCGCCAGCAGCGCCCGACAGGGGGCTTACGAGCAGTACTTC
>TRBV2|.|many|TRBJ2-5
CASSEGIGPTEETQYF
TGTGCCAGCAGTGAAGGAATAGGCCCAACCGAGGAGACCCAGTACTTC
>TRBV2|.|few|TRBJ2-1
CASSGLDSNEQFF
TGTGCCAGCAGTGGCCTCGACAGCAATGAGCAGTTCTTC
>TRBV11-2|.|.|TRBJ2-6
CASGDTASGANVLTF
TGTGCCAGCGGTGATACAGCCTCTGGGGCCAACGTCCTGACTTTC
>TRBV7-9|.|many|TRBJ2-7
CASRPGVGEQYF
TGTGCCAGCAGGCCTGGGGTAGGAGAGCAGTACTTC
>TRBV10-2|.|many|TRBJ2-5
CASKSQGGIGTQYF
TGCGCCAGCAAGAGCCAGGGGGGCATCGGGACCCAGTACTTC
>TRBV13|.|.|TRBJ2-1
CASSENRYRPYNEQFF
TGTGCCAGCAGCGAAAATCGGTACCGCCCATACAATGAGCAGTTCTTC
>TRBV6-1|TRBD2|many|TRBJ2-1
CASLAGKYNEQFF
TGTGCCAGCCTAGCGGGGAAATACAATGAGCAGTTCTTC
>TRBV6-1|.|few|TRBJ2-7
CASTRGSYEQYF
TGTGCCAGCACCCGGGGCTCCTACGAGCAGTACTTC
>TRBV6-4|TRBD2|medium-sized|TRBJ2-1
CASGSGTSEQFF
TGTGCCAGTGGAAGCGGGACCAGTGAGCAGTTCTTC
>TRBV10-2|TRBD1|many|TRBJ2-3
CASSRTGAEDTQYF
TGCGCCAGCAGCCGGACAGGGGCAGAAGATACGCAGTATTTT
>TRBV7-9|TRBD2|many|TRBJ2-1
CASSLAGVNEQFF
TGTGCCAGCAGCCTGGCGGGGGTTAATGAGCAGTTCTTC
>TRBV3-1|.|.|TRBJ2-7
CASSPRGGSGYEQYF
TGTGCCAGCAGCCCCAGAGGGGGGAGCGGCTACGAGCAGTACTTC
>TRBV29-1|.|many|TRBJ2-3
CSASYTDTQYF
TGCAGCGCCAGTTACACAGATACGCAGTATTTT
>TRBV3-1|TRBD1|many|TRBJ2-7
CASSHFRTGGSGEQYF
TGTGCCAGCAGCCATTTCCGAACAGGGGGTTCGGGTGAGCAGTACTTC
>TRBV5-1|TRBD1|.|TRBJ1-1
CASSPAGFRAGQRDEAFF
TGCGCCAGCAGCCCGGCAGGGTTCAGAGCGGGACAGCGAGATGAAGCTTTCTTT
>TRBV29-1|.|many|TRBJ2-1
CSVVPGSSYNEQFF
TGCAGCGTTGTGCCGGGAAGCTCCTACAATGAGCAGTTCTTC
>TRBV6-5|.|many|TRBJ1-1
CASSYLSRANTEAFF
TGTGCCAGCAGTTACTTGAGCAGGGCGAACACTGAAGCTTTCTTT
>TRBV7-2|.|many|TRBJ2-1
CASSLEQGRYHEQFF
TGTGCCAGCAGCTTAGAGCAGGGTCGGTATCATGAGCAGTTCTTC
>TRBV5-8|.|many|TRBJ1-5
CASNLALWVYRVGNQPQHF
TGTGCCAGCAACCTTGCCCTCTGGGTTTACAGGGTTGGCAATCAGCCCCAGCATTTT
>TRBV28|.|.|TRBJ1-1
CASSSPWRLMSTEAFF
TGTGCCAGCAGTTCCCCGTGGCGGCTCATGAGCACTGAAGCTTTCTTT
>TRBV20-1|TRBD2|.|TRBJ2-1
CSALGGRDNEQFF
TGCAGTGCTTTAGGCGGGAGGGATAATGAGCAGTTCTTC